This paragraph reports one T cell receptor beta chain. The entry originates in a study of T cell changes during pregnancy in multiple sclerosis. Profiled with immunoSEQ multiplex PCR; TCRdb holds only in-frame clones, not every one. Seen here are tens of thousands of clones, around 94% observed once, and the top ten hold approximately 0.4%. The clonotype originates from a female donor with multiple sclerosis, enrolled in a pregnancy study. The sequencing here drew on CD4+ T cells from peripheral blood mononuclear cells, taken before pregnancy.

CDR3 in DNA: TGTGCCAGCAGCTCTCTCAACGGCGAGCAGTACTTC. This sequence encodes CASSSLNGEQYF. The rearrangement uses TRBV7-6 and TRBJ2-7, with D unclear. V lost 4 bases to trimming and J lost 6 bases, with 10 bases between them. This CDR3 contains 12 residues. Germline-derived CDR1 and CDR2 are SGHVS and FNYEAQ.